Each of the 2 T cell receptor beta chains below was sequenced from the same sample in a study of shared clonotypes between healthy human individuals. Profiling relied on immunoSEQ multiplex PCR, and the TCRdb table lists in-frame clones only, not all of them. The table records 2,100,000 or so clones, roughly 95% of them present only once. The sequenced sample was naive CD4+ T cells sorted from blood. The subset: CD45RA+ positively selected. The receptors originated from a man between 18 and 35 years old in good health.

V is TRBV2 and J is TRBJ2-3; D uncertain. V lost 7 bases and J 4 bases, leaving 15 bases between the germline ends. This CDR3 is built from 14 residues. The V gene's germline CDR1 is SNHLY and CDR2 FYNNEI. CDR3 nucleotides: TGTGCCAGCACCGAAAGACCGGGCCCAGATACGCAGTATTTT. It translates to CASTERPGPDTQYF. Looking up the rest from reference TRBV2 and TRBJ2-3 gives the full variable domain: EPEVTQTPSHQVTQMGQEVILRCVPISNHLYFYWYRQILGQKVEFLVSFYNNEISEKSEIFDDQFSVERPDGSNFTLKIRSTKLEDSAMYFCASTERPGPDTQYFGPGTRLTVL.

In its sample, this clone was seen once. The rearrangement joins TRBV2 to TRBJ2-5; 7 positions agree with TRBD1. Germline assignment: CDR1 SNHLY and CDR2 FYNNEI. CDR3 size: 16 residues. The junction had 9 bases not matched to a gene; V was cut back by 0 bases and J by 5 bases. CDR3 residues: CASSEAQTGMSETQYF. The DNA of the CDR3 is TGTGCCAGCAGTGAAGCCCAGACAGGGATGAGTGAGACCCAGTACTTC.